This T cell receptor beta chain was identified during a study of T cell clones after liver transplantation. Background on the study: Immunosuppression withdrawal was tried within 2 years after liver transplantation in this trial. Tolerant meant at least one year fully off immunosuppression without liver enzymes above twice normal. Three of the eight recipients were HCV-positive; the rest had non-autoimmune, non-viral transplant indications.

Using immunoSEQ multiplex PCR, the repertoire was profiled, and TCRdb retains in-frame clones only, with some absent. The data hold roughly 80,000 clones, with 83% observed a single time. After removal of 0 bases from V and 0 bases from J, the junction contained 13 bases not matched to a gene. CDR3 size: 19 residues. Germline values: CDR1 LNHNV, CDR2 YYDKDF (reference sequence). This sequence joins TRBV15 and TRBJ1-1; 7 nucleotides agree with TRBD1. The sequence derives from a human patient who received a liver transplant. A share of the T cells may be of graft donor origin. The source was CD4+ T cells from blood, collected at the 22-month timepoint. In nucleotides, the CDR3 is TGTGCCACCAGCAGAGACCCTCCCGCGACAGGGATAGTGAACACTGAAGCTTTCTTT. It encodes CATSRDPPATGIVNTEAFF.